Listed here are 8 T cell receptor beta chains from one sample, sequenced in a study of shared clonotypes between healthy human individuals. The protocol was immunoSEQ multiplex PCR, while the TCRdb copy is restricted to in-frame clones and leaves out a portion. The data hold approximately 720,000 clones, with about two thirds observed a single time. Sequencing was done on a sample of memory CD4+ T cells sorted from blood. The subset here: CD45RA-negative fraction. The receptors originated from a woman aged 30 to 39 in good health.

V usage is TRBV5-5 and J usage is TRBJ1-5; D is undetermined. The CDR3 totals 14 residues. The germline CDR1 and CDR2 sequences are SGHKS and YYEKEE (reference sequence). Trimming pared 4 bases from V and 4 bases from J, leaving 12 bases between. DNA for the CDR3: TGTGCCAGCAGCATGACCGTCAGGAATCAGCCCCAGCATTTT. Amino acids: CASSMTVRNQPQHF.

This chain uses TRBV11-1 with TRBJ1-4; 9 positions match TRBD1. This CDR3 spans 17 amino acids. The germline V gene has CDR1 SGHAT and CDR2 FQDESV (reference sequence). With V trimmed by 5 bases and J by 4 bases, 11 bases remained unmatched. The CDR3, as DNA: TGTGCCAGCAGCCCATCCGGGACAGGGCGTTTTAATGAAAAACTGTTTTTT. Translation: CASSPSGTGRFNEKLFF.

In this sample, this clone turned up a few times. J is TRBJ1-1 and V is TRBV9; D is unclear. V was shortened by 1 base and J by 1 base, with 8 bases between the two germline ends. The germline gives CDR1 SGDLS, CDR2 YYNGEE. This CDR3 comprises 14 residues. CDR3 sequence reads: CASSVTAENTEAFF. The CDR3 nucleotides read TGTGCCAGCAGCGTAACAGCGGAGAACACTGAAGCTTTCTTT.

The rearrangement joins TRBV5-1 to TRBJ1-2; D unresolved. V lost 4 bases and J 4 bases, leaving 14 bases between the germline ends. The CDR3 contains 14 residues. Looked up from germline, CDR1 is SGHRS and CDR2 is YFSETQ. In DNA form, the CDR3 reads TGCGCCAGCAGCGACGGAACGATATCCTATGGCTACACCTTC. This codes for CASSDGTISYGYTF.

The gene calls are TRBV5-1 and TRBJ1-4; D unclear. The CDR3 has 13 amino acids. Trimming took off 5 bases at V and 0 bases at J, with 5 bases between the two ends. Germline values: CDR1 SGHRS, CDR2 YFSETQ. CDR3 region: CASRQTTNEKLFF. CDR3 coding DNA: TGCGCCAGCAGGCAGACAACTAATGAAAAACTGTTTTTT.

The chain has TRBV7-6 and TRBJ2-3; the D gene could be TRBD1 or TRBD2 (5 bases each). CDR1 is SGHVS, CDR2 FNYEAQ, per germline. The ends were cut back, 2 bases at V and 2 bases at J, with 11 bases in the middle. This CDR3 is 15 amino acids long. The CDR3 region is CASSLPYGATDTQYF. CDR3 nucleotides: TGTGCCAGCAGCTTACCCTACGGGGCCACAGATACGCAGTATTTT.

The CDR3 nucleotides read TGTGCCAGTAGTCAACAGAAAAAAGAGACCCAGTACTTC. It is translated as CASSQQKKETQYF. The rearrangement links TRBV19 to TRBJ2-5, with D unclear. CDR3 length: 13 amino acids. Germline values: CDR1 LNHDA, CDR2 SQIVND (reference sequence). Trimming cost V 5 bases and J 3 bases, with 10 bases left between them. Full variable domain (missing parts from reference TRBV19 and TRBJ2-5): DGGITQSPKYLFRKEGQNVTLSCEQNLNHDAMYWYRQDPGQGLRLIYYSQIVNDFQKGDIAEGYSVSREKKESFPLTVTSAQKNPTAFYLCASSQQKKETQYFGPGTRLLVL.

This chain connects TRBV6-1 to TRBJ2-7; D perhaps matches TRBD1 (6 bases). CDR3 size: 13 residues. Between the trimmed V and J ends, which lost 6 bases and 1 base, there was a span of 10 bases. Looked up from germline, CDR1 is MNHNS and CDR2 is SASEGT. CDR3 nucleotides: TGTGCCAGCAGGGGGACACTTTCCTACGAGCAGTACTTC. Translating it yields CASRGTLSYEQYF.